This TCR beta chain was identified in a study of regulatory T cells in long-lasting Graves disease. Notes on the study in general: New patients shared approximately 1,000 public clonotypes, and persistent patients shared more, with under 3,000. The study found TRBV28, TRBJ1-2 and TRBJ2-5 favored in persistent disease. Graves' patients with persistent disease showed TCR diversity lower than patients newly diagnosed.

CDR3 size: 17 residues. Trimming cost V 7 bases and J 6 bases; bases outside gene matches: 12. CDR1 LNHDA and CDR2 SQIVND come from the germline V gene (reference sequence). The TCR beta library used iRepertoire HTBI primers with Arm-PCR amplification of CDR3. TCRdb reprocessed the multiplex PCR reads with MiXCR, giving one entry per CDR3 protein. This table holds about 430,000 distinct CDR3 sequences, around a fifth found once. In the case of this clonotype: The antigen is unknown.

Time point indicated: persistent/refractory GD, antithyroid drugs over 5 years with positive TRAb. From RNA extracted from PBMCs, the TCR library was made. Xi'an, China, was home to the endocrinology department that provided patients. The TCR comes from a female donor with Graves disease. The chain couples TRBV19 to TRBJ1-6, with 10 bases matching TRBD1. Sequencing was performed on peripheral blood mononuclear cells (PBMCs), taken when the disease was refractory, from a patient treated with antithyroid drugs. CDR3 coding DNA: TGTGCCAGTACCCTCACTCCGGGACAGGGGTCTAATTCACCCCTCCACTTT. Residues: CASTLTPGQGSNSPLHF. The full variable domain, its missing parts supplied by reference TRBV19 and TRBJ1-6, is DGGITQSPKYLFRKEGQNVTLSCEQNLNHDAMYWYRQDPGQGLRLIYYSQIVNDFQKGDIAEGYSVSREKKESFPLTVTSAQKNPTAFYLCASTLTPGQGSNSPLHFGNGTRLTVT.